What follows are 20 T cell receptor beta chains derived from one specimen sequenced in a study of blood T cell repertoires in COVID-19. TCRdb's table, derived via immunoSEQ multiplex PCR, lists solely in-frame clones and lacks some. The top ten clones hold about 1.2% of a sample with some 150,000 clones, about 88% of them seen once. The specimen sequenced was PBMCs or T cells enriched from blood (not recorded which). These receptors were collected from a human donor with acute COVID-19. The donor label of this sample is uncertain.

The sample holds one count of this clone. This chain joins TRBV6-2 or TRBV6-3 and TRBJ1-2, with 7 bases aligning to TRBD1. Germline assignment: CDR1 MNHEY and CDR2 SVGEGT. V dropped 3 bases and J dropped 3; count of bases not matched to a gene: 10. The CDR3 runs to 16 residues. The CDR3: CASSYSARTGDYGYTF. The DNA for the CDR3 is TGTGCCAGCAGTTATTCCGCCCGGACAGGAGACTATGGCTACACCTTC.

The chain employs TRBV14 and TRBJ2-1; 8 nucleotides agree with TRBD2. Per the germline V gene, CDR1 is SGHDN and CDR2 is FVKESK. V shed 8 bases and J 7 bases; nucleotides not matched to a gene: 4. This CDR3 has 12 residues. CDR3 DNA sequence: TGTGCCAGCGGGCGGGGGGTGAATGAGCAGTTCTTC. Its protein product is CASGRGVNEQFF.

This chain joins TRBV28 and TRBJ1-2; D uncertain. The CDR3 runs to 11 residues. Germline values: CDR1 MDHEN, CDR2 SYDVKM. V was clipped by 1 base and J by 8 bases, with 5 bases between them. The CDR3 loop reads CASSLSEGYTF. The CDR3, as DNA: TGTGCCAGCAGTTTATCTGAGGGCTACACCTTC.

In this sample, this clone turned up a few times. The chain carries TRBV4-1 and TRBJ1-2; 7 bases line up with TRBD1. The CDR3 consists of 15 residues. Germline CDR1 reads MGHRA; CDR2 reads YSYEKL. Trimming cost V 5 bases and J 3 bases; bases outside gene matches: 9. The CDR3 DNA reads TGCGCCAGCAGCTCGAGACAGGGTATTGACTATGGCTACACCTTC. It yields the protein CASSSRQGIDYGYTF.

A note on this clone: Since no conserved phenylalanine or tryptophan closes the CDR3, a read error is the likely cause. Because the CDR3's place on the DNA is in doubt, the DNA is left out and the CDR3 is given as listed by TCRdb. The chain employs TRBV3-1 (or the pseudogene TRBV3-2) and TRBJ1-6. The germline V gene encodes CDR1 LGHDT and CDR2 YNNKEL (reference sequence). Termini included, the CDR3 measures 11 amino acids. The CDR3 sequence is CASSQAQRAHG.

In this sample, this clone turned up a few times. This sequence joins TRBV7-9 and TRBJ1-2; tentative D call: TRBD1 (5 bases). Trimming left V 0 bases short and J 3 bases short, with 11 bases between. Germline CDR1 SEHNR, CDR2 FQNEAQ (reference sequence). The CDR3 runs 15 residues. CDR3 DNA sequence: TGTGCCAGCAGCTTAGCCTCAGGGTCGGACTATGGCTACACCTTC. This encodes CASSLASGSDYGYTF.

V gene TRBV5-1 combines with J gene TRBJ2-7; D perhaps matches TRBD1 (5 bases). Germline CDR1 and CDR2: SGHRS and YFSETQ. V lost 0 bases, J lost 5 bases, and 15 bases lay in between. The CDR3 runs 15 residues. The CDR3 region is CASSLEAGKFHEQYF. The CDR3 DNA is TGCGCCAGCAGCTTGGAGGCAGGGAAGTTCCACGAGCAGTACTTC. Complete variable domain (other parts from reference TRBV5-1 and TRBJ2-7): KAGVTQTPRYLIKTRGQQVTLSCSPISGHRSVSWYQQTPGQGLQFLFEYFSETQRNKGNFPGRFSGRQFSNSRSEMNVSTLELGDSALYLCASSLEAGKFHEQYFGPGTRLTVT.

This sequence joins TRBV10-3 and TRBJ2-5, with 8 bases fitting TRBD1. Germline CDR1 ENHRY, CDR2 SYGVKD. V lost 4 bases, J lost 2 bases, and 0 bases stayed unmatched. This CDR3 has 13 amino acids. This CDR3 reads CAISGDRQETQYF. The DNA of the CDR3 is TGTGCCATCAGTGGGGACAGGCAAGAGACCCAGTACTTC.

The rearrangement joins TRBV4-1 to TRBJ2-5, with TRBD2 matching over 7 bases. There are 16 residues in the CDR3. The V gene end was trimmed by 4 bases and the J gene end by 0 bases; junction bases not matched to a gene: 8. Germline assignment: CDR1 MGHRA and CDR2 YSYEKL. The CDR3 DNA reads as TGCGCCAGCAGCCGGCTGGGGCTAGCGGACCAAGAGACCCAGTACTTC. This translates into CASSRLGLADQETQYF.

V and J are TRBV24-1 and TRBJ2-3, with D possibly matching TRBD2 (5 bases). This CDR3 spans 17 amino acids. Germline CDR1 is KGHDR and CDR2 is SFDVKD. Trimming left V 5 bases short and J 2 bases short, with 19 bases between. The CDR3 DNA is TGTGCCACCAGTGCTGCCCTGGCTAGCCGATACACAGATACGCAGTATTTT. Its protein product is CATSAALASRYTDTQYF.

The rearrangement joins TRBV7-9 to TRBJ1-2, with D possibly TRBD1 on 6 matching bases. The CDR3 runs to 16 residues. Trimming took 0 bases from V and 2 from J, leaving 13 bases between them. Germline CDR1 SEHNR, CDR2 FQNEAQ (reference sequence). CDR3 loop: CASSLAGEQGNYGYTF. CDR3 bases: TGTGCCAGCAGCTTAGCGGGAGAACAGGGAAACTATGGCTACACCTTC.

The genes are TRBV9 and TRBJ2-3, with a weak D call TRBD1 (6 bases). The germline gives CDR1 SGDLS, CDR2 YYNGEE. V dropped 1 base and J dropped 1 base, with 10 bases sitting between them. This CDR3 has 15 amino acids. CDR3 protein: CASSVQGWGTDTQYF. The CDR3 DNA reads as TGTGCCAGCAGCGTACAGGGGTGGGGCACAGATACGCAGTATTTT.

The CDR3 region is CASSPFEGATNEQFF. The CDR3 DNA follows: TGTGCCAGCAGCCCATTTGAAGGGGCGACGAATGAGCAGTTCTTC. The chain links TRBV13 to TRBJ2-1; D might be TRBD1 (5 bases). V was cut by 5 bases and J by 7 bases, with 18 bases left in between. Germline V lookup: CDR1 PRHDT, CDR2 FYEKMQ (reference sequence). The CDR3 sequence is 15 residues long.

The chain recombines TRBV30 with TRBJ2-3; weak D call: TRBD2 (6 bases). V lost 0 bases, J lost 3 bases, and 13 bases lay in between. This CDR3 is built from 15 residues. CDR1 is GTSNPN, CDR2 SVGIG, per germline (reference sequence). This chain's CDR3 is CAWSVWRGLTDTQYF. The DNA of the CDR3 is TGTGCCTGGAGTGTATGGCGGGGACTTACAGATACGCAGTATTTT. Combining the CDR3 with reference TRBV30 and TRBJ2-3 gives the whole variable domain SQTIHQWPATLVQPVGSPLSLECTVEGTSNPNLYWYRQAAGRGLQLLFYSVGIGQISSEVPQNLSASRPQDRQFILSSKKLLLSDSGFYLCAWSVWRGLTDTQYFGPGTRLTVL.

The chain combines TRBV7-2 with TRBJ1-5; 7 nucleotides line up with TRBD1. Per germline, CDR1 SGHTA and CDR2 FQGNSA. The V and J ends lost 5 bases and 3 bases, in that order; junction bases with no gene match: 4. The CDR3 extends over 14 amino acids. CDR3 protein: CASSRTGSNQPQHF. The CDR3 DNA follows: TGTGCCAGCAGCCGGACAGGCTCCAATCAGCCCCAGCATTTT.

The CDR3 bases are TGTGCCTGGAGCTCCTCCCTCGGGTCGGGTCAGCCCCAGCATTTT. The encoded protein is CAWSSSLGSGQPQHF. The V call is TRBV30, the J call TRBJ1-5; D unresolved. The ends were cut back, 3 bases at V and 6 bases at J, with 18 bases in the middle. The CDR3 loop spans 15 amino acids. In germline, CDR1 is GTSNPN, CDR2 SVGIG (reference sequence). The whole variable domain, remainder taken from reference TRBV30 and TRBJ1-5, is SQTIHQWPATLVQPVGSPLSLECTVEGTSNPNLYWYRQAAGRGLQLLFYSVGIGQISSEVPQNLSASRPQDRQFILSSKKLLLSDSGFYLCAWSSSLGSGQPQHFGDGTRLSIL.

CDR3 residues: CASSPGQAEAYGYTF. DNA of the CDR3: TGTGCCAGCTCACCAGGCCAAGCCGAGGCCTATGGCTACACCTTC. This chain joins TRBV18 and TRBJ1-2; D not certain. The CDR3 covers 15 residues. From germline, CDR1 is KGHSH and CDR2 LQKENI. V lost 2 bases and J lost 4, with 14 bases in between.

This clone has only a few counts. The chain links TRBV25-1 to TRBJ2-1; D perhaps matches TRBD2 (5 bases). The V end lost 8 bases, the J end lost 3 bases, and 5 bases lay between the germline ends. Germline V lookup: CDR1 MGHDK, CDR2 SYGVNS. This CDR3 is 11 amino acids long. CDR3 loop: CASGGYNEQFF. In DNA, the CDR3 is TGTGCCAGCGGAGGCTACAATGAGCAGTTCTTC.

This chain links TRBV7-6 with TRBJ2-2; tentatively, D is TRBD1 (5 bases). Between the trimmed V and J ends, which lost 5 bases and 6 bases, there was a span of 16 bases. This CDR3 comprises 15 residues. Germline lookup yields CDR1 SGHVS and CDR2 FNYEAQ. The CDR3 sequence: CASSPRQTSSGELFF. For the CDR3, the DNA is TGTGCCAGCAGCCCGCGACAGACGAGTTCCGGGGAGCTGTTTTTT.

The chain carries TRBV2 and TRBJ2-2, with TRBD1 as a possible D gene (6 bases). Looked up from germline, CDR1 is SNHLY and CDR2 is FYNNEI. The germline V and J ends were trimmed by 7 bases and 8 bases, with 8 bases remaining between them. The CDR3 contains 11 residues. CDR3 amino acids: CASTGQGELFF. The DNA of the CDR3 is TGTGCCAGCACCGGACAGGGGGAGCTGTTTTTT.